A selection of T cell receptor beta chains follows, all from one sample in a study of long-term antiretroviral therapy in people with HIV. TCRdb's table, derived via immunoSEQ multiplex PCR, lists solely in-frame clones and lacks some. The sample includes 20,000 to 25,000 clones, less than 80% of them seen just once. The sample consisted of unsorted PBMCs, taken 1.2 years after starting antiretroviral therapy. Source of these receptors: a woman aged 40 to 50 with HIV. Each CDR3 is given with its conserved first and last residue. The D gene is left open where the match is weak. Where a row states a size, it is once, few, many or the class of an expanded clone; other rows omit it.

NA	TRBJ2-1	TRBD1	TRBV5-4	CASSGTGGYNEQFF	TGTGCCAGCAGCGGAACAGGGGGGTACAATGAGCAGTTCTTC
NA	TRBJ2-2	NA	TRBV27	CASSRGGELFF	TGTGCCAGCAGTCGAGGGGGGGAGCTGTTTTTT
medium-sized	TRBJ2-7	NA	TRBV21-1	CAGKKGAGGKSSYEQYF	TGTGCCGGTAAGAAGGGGGCGGGGGGCAAAAGCTCCTACGAGCAGTACTTC
few	TRBJ1-2	NA	TRBV29-1	CSVEDLSDGETSGYTF	TGCAGCGTTGAAGATCTTTCGGACGGGGAAACCTCCGGCTACACCTTC
NA	TRBJ2-7	NA	TRBV2	CASKRYGTPYEQYF	TGTGCCAGCAAAAGATACGGGACGCCCTACGAGCAGTACTTC
NA	TRBJ1-1	TRBD1	TRBV7-8	CASSLTGGYTEAFF	TGTGCCAGCAGCTTAACAGGGGGCTACACTGAAGCTTTCTTT
NA	TRBJ2-7	TRBD1	TRBV11-3	CASSLYTGAYEQYF	TGTGCCAGCAGCCTCTACACAGGGGCCTACGAGCAGTACTTC
NA	TRBJ1-2	TRBD1	TRBV7-9	CASSPGGRGYTF	TGTGCCAGCAGCCCAGGGGGCAGGGGCTACACCTTC
NA	TRBJ1-2	NA	TRBV7-9	CASSSGRNANYGYTF	TGTGCCAGCAGCTCCGGACGGAACGCTAACTATGGCTACACCTTC
NA	TRBJ1-1	NA	TRBV7-9	CASSPMGEGEAFF	TGTGCCAGCAGCCCGATGGGGGAGGGTGAAGCTTTCTTT
once	TRBJ2-1	TRBD2	TRBV5-1	CASSSGRASHNEQFF	TGCGCCAGCAGTAGCGGGAGAGCGAGTCACAATGAGCAGTTCTTC
few	TRBJ1-5	NA	TRBV5-6	CASSAMRGPQHF	TGTGCCAGCAGCGCCATGAGAGGGCCCCAGCATTTT
NA	TRBJ2-2	TRBD2	TRBV19	CASKEAGVLLGELFF	TGTGCCAGTAAGGAAGCGGGGGTGCTTTTGGGGGAGCTGTTTTTT
NA	TRBJ1-4	TRBD1	TRBV30	CASLGQVDNEKLFF	TGTGCCTCCTTAGGACAGGTAGATAATGAAAAACTGTTTTTT
NA	TRBJ1-2	NA	TRBV11-3	CASSLVKGGYTF	TGTGCCAGCAGCTTGGTAAAGGGTGGCTACACCTTC
NA	TRBJ1-1	NA	TRBV19	CASSMRPPASPEAFF	TGTGCCAGTAGTATGAGACCCCCTGCGTCCCCAGAAGCTTTCTTT
NA	TRBJ1-1	NA	TRBV7-8	CASSPTAPSLNTEAFF	TGTGCCAGCAGCCCCACCGCACCTTCCTTGAACACTGAAGCTTTCTTT
NA	TRBJ2-7	NA	TRBV2	CASSVVGLAGHEQYF	TGTGCCAGCAGTGTAGTAGGGCTCGCCGGGCACGAGCAGTACTTC
NA	TRBJ2-7	NA	TRBV29-1	CSVFKGLDEQYF	TGCAGCGTCTTTAAGGGACTTGACGAGCAGTACTTC
once	TRBJ1-1	NA	TRBV5-1	CASSLDSGYTEAFF	TGCGCCAGCAGCCTGGACAGCGGTTACACTGAAGCTTTCTTT
NA	TRBJ1-2	NA	TRBV27	CASSLFGGDYGYTF	TGTGCCAGCAGTTTATTTGGAGGGGACTATGGCTACACCTTC
NA	TRBJ1-2	NA	TRBV19	CASSVMGTGSPNYGYTF	TGTGCCAGTAGTGTCATGGGAACAGGCTCACCTAACTATGGCTACACCTTC
few	TRBJ2-7	NA	TRBV5-1	CASKVVGDSYEQYF	TGCGCCAGCAAGGTGGTAGGGGACTCCTACGAGCAGTACTTC
NA	TRBJ1-1	NA	TRBV5-4	CASSLAGVATEAFF	TGTGCCAGCAGCTTGGCGGGGGTGGCCACTGAAGCTTTCTTT
NA	TRBJ1-3	NA	TRBV10-3	CAISARANSGNTIYF	TGTGCCATCAGTGCCAGAGCTAACTCTGGAAACACCATATATTTT
once	TRBJ1-2	NA	TRBV7-2	CASSESPQYGYTF	TGTGCCAGCAGCGAATCCCCCCAGTATGGCTACACCTTC
NA	TRBJ1-2	NA	TRBV27	CASSLSPGWSGYTF	TGTGCCAGCAGTTTATCTCCAGGGTGGTCTGGCTACACCTTC
few	TRBJ1-4	NA	TRBV19	CASSVNEKLFF	TGTGCCAGTAGTGTCAATGAAAAACTGTTTTTT